Detailed here is one T cell receptor beta chain. Its antigen is not yet known. Base qualities are not at hand, and no much larger clone is one base apart. The germline V gene (reference sequence) sets CDR1 to LNHDA and CDR2 to SQIVND. V sheds 5 bases and J sheds 0 bases, leaving 14 bases between their ends. Spanning cysteine to phenylalanine, the CDR3 consists of 16 amino acids. Only the CDR3 DNA stays, 48 bases, in frame from base 1. The record originates from a study of hypomethylating agent response in myelodysplastic syndrome (dated by TCRdb to about 2021). Turning to the overall study: The hypomethylating agent given was azacitidine in about 70% of the 11 patients and decitabine in 3 of 11 patients. Response was defined as complete response or hematologic improvement, and patients who met neither criterion were classified as non-responders. About 6 patients had a response of complete response or hematologic improvement, and roughly 5 patients did not respond. Patients had a mean age of approximately 72 +/- 6.3 years, and a diploid cytogenetic profile was the most common. The most frequent mutation was TET2, found in 5 of 11 patients. Of the myelodysplastic syndrome patients in the cohort, several were male and 2 were female. On the study overall, not on this receptor specifically: The cohort was small, with only 10 to 12 patients analyzed. Novel clonotypes were found to emerge more often in responders, whereas more contracted clonotypes were observed in non-responders after treatment. A possible recognition of novel MDS antigens by the shared GLIPH2 clusters was not confirmed and needs experimental validation. Because the healthy control donors and the MDS patients were not matched by age, the comparison between MDS and healthy samples could have been affected. No significant change in richness, rarefaction diversity or clonality was detected after hypomethylating agent treatment, either across all patients or within response groups.

The library was made by the immunoSEQ multiplex PCR assay. Survey resolution was applied, with two replicates of approximately 200 ng each being run for a total of about 400 ng of DNA per sample. Rearranged TCRB sequences in genomic DNA were detected with the hsTCRB kit using multiplex PCR primers targeting V and J genes. The CDR3 region was amplified in a first PCR of approximately 30 cycles using the QIAGEN Multiplex PCR Kit. An approximately 8-cycle second PCR added sample barcodes and Illumina adapters to each replicate. Pooled libraries were quantified with a QuantStudio 6 and the KAPA library quantification kit. About 16 pM of pooled libraries was sequenced on an Illumina MiSeq using 156-cycle single-end reads plus a 15-cycle index read. The authors' analysis ran thus. VDJdb annotation flagged approximately 1.7% of 168,753 unique clonotypes as previously reported viral-epitope-specific. Raw reads were processed by the immunoSEQ Data Assistant and immunoSEQ Analyzer into normalized, annotated TCRB repertoires. Clonotypes were analyzed with the immunarch R package version 0.6.5 and BioAnalyzer. Before richness was estimated, every repertoire was downsampled to match the clone count of the smallest repertoire. Fisher's exact tests classified clonotypes as expanded, contracted or novel, with novel meaning zero frequency before treatment. Significantly changed CDR3 beta sequences were clustered with GLIPH2 at simulation_depth=1000 and kmer_min_depth=3, and CDR3s shorter than five residues were left out. Not all clones reach the TCRdb copy of this immuneACCESS table, which keeps in-frame sequences only. Checked studies attribute under half of the gap to unresolved V genes and leave the rest unexplained. The V and J calls and the clone size are those of that table, but D and trimming were determined from the DNA. For this sample the table gives a few thousand clones, of which around 87% were detected only once. The ten top clones hold around 12% of the sample.

T-cell subsets were not sorted, so the analysis was performed on bulk bone marrow. Bone marrow from 11 to 12 myelodysplastic syndrome patients, collected before and after hypomethylating agent therapy, underwent immunosequencing of the TCR beta CDR3 regions. For longitudinal repertoire tracking, a baseline bone marrow plus two to three bone marrows at different post-treatment timepoints were contributed by each patient. Genomic DNA was isolated from whole bone marrow, and DNA quality was assessed with TapeStation, NanoDrop OneC and PicoGreen assays. The sequences come from bone marrow, collected before or after starting hypomethylating agent treatment for myelodysplastic syndrome (not recorded which). The source of this sequence is a human donor with myelodysplastic syndrome. The V and J segments used are TRBV19 and TRBJ1-5, and perhaps TRBD1 as D gene, on 6 matching bases. The CDR3 corresponds to CASSDRGANSNQPQHF. The sequence in DNA is TGTGCCAGTAGTGATCGGGGGGCGAATAGCAATCAGCCCCAGCATTTT.